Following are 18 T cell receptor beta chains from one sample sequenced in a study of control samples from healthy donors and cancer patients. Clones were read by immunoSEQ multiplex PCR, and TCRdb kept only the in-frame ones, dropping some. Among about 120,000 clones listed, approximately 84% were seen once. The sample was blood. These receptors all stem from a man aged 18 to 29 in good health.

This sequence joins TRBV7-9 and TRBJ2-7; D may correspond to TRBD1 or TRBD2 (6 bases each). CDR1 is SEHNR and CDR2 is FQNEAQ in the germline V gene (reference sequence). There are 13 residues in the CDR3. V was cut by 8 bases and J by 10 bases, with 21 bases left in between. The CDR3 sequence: CASAKGGVSGQYF. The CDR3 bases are TGTGCCAGCGCCAAGGGGGGCGTTTCGGGTCAGTACTTC.

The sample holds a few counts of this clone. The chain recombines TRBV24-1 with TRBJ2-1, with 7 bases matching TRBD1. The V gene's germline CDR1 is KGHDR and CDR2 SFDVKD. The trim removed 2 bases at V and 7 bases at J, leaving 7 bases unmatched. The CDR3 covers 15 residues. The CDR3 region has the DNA TGTGCCACCAGTGATTCGAAGACAGGGTGGAATGAGCAGTTCTTC. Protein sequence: CATSDSKTGWNEQFF.

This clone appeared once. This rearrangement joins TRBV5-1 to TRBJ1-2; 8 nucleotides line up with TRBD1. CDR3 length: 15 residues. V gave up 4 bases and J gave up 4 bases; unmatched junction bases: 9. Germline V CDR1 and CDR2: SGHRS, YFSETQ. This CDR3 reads CASSPDRAVGYGYTF. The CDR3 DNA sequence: TGCGCCAGCAGCCCGGACAGGGCTGTGGGCTATGGCTACACCTTC.

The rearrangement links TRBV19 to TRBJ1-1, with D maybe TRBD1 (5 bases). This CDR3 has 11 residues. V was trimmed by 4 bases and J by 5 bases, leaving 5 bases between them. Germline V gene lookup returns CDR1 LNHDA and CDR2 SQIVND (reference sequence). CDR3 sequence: CASSKGTEAFF. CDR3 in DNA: TGTGCCAGTAGTAAGGGGACTGAAGCTTTCTTT.

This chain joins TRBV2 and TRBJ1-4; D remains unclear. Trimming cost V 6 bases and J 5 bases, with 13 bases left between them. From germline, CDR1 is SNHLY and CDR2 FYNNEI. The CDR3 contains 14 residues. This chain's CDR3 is CASRIQASNEKLFF. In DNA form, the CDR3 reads TGTGCCAGCAGGATCCAGGCTTCCAATGAAAAACTGTTTTTT.

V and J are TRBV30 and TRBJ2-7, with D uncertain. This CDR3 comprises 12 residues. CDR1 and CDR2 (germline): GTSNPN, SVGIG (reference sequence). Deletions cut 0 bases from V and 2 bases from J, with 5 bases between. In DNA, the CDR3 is TGTGCCTGGAGTGTAACAGCCTACGAGCAGTACTTC. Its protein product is CAWSVTAYEQYF.

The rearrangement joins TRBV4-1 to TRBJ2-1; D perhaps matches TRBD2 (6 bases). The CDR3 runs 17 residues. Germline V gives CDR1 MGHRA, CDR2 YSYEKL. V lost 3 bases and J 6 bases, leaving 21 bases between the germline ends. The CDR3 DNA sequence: TGCGCCAGCAGCCAGAGAGAGGGACTTCCCGGGAGCAATGAGCAGTTCTTC. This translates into CASSQREGLPGSNEQFF.

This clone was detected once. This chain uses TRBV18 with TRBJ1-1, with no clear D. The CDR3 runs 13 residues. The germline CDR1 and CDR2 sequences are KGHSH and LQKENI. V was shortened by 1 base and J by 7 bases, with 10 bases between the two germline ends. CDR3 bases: TGTGCCAGCTCACCACTTCACTACGATGAAGCTTTCTTT. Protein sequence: CASSPLHYDEAFF.

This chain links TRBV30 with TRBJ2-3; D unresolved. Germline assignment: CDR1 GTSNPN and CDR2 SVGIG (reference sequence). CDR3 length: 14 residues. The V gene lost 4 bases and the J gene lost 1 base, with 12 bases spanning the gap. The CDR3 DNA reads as TGTGCCTGGACGGAGTTAGGAGGCACAGATACGCAGTATTTT. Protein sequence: CAWTELGGTDTQYF. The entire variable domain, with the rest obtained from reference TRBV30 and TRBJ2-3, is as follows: SQTIHQWPATLVQPVGSPLSLECTVEGTSNPNLYWYRQAAGRGLQLLFYSVGIGQISSEVPQNLSASRPQDRQFILSSKKLLLSDSGFYLCAWTELGGTDTQYFGPGTRLTVL.

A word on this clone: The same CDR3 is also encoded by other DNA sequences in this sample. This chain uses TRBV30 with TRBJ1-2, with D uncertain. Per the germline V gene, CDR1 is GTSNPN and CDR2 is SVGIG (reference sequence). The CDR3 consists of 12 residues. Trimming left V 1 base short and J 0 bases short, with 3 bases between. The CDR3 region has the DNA TGTGCCTGGAGTGCAGCTAACTATGGCTACACCTTC. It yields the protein CAWSAANYGYTF.

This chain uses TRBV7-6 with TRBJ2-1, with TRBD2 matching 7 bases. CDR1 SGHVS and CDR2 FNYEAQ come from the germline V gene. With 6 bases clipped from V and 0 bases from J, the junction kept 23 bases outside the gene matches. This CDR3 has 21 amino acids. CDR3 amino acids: CASSTVWKAGVLLLSYNEQFF. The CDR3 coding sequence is TGTGCCAGCAGTACTGTCTGGAAGGCGGGAGTCTTACTTCTCTCCTACAATGAGCAGTTCTTC.

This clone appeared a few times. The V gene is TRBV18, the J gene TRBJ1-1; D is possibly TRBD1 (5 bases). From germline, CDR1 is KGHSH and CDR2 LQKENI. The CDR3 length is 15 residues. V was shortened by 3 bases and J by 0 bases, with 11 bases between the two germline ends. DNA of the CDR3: TGTGCCAGCTCACCTAGCGGGACGTTGAACACTGAAGCTTTCTTT. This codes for CASSPSGTLNTEAFF.

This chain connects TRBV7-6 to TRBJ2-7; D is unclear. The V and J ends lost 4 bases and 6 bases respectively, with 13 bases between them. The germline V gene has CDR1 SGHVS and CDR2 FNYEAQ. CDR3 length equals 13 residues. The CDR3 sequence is CASSSNRRSEQYF. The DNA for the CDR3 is TGTGCCAGCAGCTCAAACCGCCGGTCCGAGCAGTACTTC. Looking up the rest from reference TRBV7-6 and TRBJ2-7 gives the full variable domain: GAGVSQSPRYKVTKRGQDVALRCDPISGHVSLYWYRQALGQGPEFLTYFNYEAQQDKSGLPNDRFSAERPEGSISTLTIQRTEQRDSAMYRCASSSNRRSEQYFGPGTRLTVT.

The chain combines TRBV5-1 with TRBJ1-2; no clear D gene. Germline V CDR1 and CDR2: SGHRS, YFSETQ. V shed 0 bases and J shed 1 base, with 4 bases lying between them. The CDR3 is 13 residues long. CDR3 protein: CASSLDGNYGYTF. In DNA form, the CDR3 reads TGCGCCAGCAGCTTGGATGGTAACTATGGCTACACCTTC. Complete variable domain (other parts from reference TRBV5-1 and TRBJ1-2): KAGVTQTPRYLIKTRGQQVTLSCSPISGHRSVSWYQQTPGQGLQFLFEYFSETQRNKGNFPGRFSGRQFSNSRSEMNVSTLELGDSALYLCASSLDGNYGYTFGSGTRLTVV.

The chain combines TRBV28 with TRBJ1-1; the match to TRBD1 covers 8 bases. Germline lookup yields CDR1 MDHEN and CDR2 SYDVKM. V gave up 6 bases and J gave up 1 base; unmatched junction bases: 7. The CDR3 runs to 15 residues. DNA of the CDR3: TGTGCCAGCAGCGGCAGGGGGCTAGGGAACACTGAAGCTTTCTTT. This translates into CASSGRGLGNTEAFF.

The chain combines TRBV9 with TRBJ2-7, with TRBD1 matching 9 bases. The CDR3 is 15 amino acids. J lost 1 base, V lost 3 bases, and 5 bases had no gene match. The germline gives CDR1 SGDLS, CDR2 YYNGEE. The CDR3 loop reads CASSASGQGSYEQYF. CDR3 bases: TGTGCCAGCAGCGCAAGCGGACAGGGGTCCTACGAGCAGTACTTC. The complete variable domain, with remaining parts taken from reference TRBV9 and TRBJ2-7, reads DSGVTQTPKHLITATGQRVTLRCSPRSGDLSVYWYQQSLDQGLQFLIQYYNGEERAKGNILERFSAQQFPDLHSELNLSSLELGDSALYFCASSASGQGSYEQYFGPGTRLTVT.

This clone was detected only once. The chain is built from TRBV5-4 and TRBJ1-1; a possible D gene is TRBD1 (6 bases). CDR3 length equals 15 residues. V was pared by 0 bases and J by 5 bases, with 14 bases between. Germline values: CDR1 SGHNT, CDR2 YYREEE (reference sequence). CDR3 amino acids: CASSLAGGGRTEAFF. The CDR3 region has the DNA TGTGCCAGCAGCTTGGCCGGAGGGGGAAGAACTGAAGCTTTCTTT. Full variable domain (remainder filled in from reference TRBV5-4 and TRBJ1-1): ETGVTQSPTHLIKTRGQQVTLRCSSQSGHNTVSWYQQALGQGPQFIFQYYREEENGRGNFPPRFSGLQFPNYSSELNVNALELDDSALYLCASSLAGGGRTEAFFGQGTRLTVV.

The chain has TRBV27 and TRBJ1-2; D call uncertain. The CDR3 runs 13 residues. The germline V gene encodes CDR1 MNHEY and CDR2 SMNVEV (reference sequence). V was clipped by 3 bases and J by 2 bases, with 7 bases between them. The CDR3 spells CASSLAGNYGYTF. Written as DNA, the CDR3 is TGTGCCAGCAGTTTGGCGGGGAACTATGGCTACACCTTC.